Listed below are T cell receptor beta chains from one sample, sequenced in a study of control samples from healthy donors and cancer patients. Data came from immunoSEQ multiplex PCR; TCRdb stores just in-frame clones and leaves some out. Among approximately 150,000 clones, roughly 92% were seen once, and the ten largest hold 1.3% to 1.5%. The specimen was blood. The receptor source for this set is a woman between 18 and 30 years old in good health. Each CDR3 is given with its conserved first and last residue. A D gene is named only where the DNA matches it firmly.

V gene	D gene	J gene	CDR3 DNA	CDR3 protein
TRBV28	-	TRBJ1-1	TGTGCCAGCAGAGCGGTCACTGAAGCTTTCTTT	CASRAVTEAFF
TRBV24-1	TRBD2	TRBJ2-1	TGTGCCACCAGTGTTCACTCCGGACTAGCGGGAGGACACAATGAGCAGTTCTTC	CATSVHSGLAGGHNEQFF
TRBV18	TRBD1	TRBJ1-5	TGTGCCAGCTCACCACCGACAGGGATCAATCAGCCCCAGCATTTT	CASSPPTGINQPQHF
TRBV2	-	TRBJ2-7	TGTGCCACCCACTTCGGACAGAACTCCTACGAGCAGTACTTC	CATHFGQNSYEQYF
TRBV7-7	-	TRBJ2-2	TGTGCTAGCAGCTTAGTCACAGGGAGCACCGGGGAGCTGTTTTTT	CASSLVTGSTGELFF
TRBV19	TRBD1	TRBJ2-7	TGTGCCAGTAGCACGACAGGGTCCATTCGGTACGAGCAGTACTTC	CASSTTGSIRYEQYF
TRBV24-1	-	TRBJ1-5	TGTGCCACCAGGGGACCAGGATTGGGTCAGCCCCAGCATTTT	CATRGPGLGQPQHF
TRBV27	-	TRBJ2-7	TGTGCCAGCAGTTCCTCGGACCTTCCCTACGAGCAGTACTTC	CASSSSDLPYEQYF
TRBV28	-	TRBJ2-5	TGTGCCAGCAGTTTCTCGGGGATAGAGACCCAGTACTTC	CASSFSGIETQYF
TRBV5-6	TRBD1	TRBJ1-2	TGTGCCAGCAGCCCGGGACAGGAATATGGCTACACCTTC	CASSPGQEYGYTF
TRBV18	-	TRBJ1-5	TGTGCCAGCTCACCACGTACAGGGAAGGGTCAGCCCCAGCATTTT	CASSPRTGKGQPQHF
TRBV2	-	TRBJ1-2	TGTGCCAGCAGTCGCGACTGGTATGGCTACACCTTC	CASSRDWYGYTF
TRBV19	-	TRBJ1-2	TGTGCCAGTACCCCGACATTGAGCTATGGCTACACCTTC	CASTPTLSYGYTF
TRBV19	-	TRBJ2-2	TGTGCCAGTAGTGAGGGCAGGGTTACCGGGGAGCTGTTTTTT	CASSEGRVTGELFF
TRBV18	TRBD1	TRBJ1-1	TGTGCCAGCTCAAGGGGGCGTTGGGGTGGCGGCACTGAAGCTTTCTTT	CASSRGRWGGGTEAFF
TRBV5-6	-	TRBJ1-5	TGTGCCAGCAGCTCTCGTTGGCAGGGAGGACAGCCCCAGCATTTT	CASSSRWQGGQPQHF